A selection of T cell receptor beta chains follows, all from one sample in a study of coeliac disease. Sequenced by immunoSEQ multiplex PCR; TCRdb stores in-frame clones only, minus some. The sample holds about 4,900 clones, 69% seen once. The sequencing input was lymphocytes from the gut lamina propria. The receptors shown here come from a middle-aged woman. The conserved cysteine and the conserved F or W are not part of the CDR3 here. D genes are given only for firm matches.

v_gene: TRBV5-1; j_gene: TRBJ2-5; d_gene: .; CDR3aa: ASSLAQAQETQY
v_gene: TRBV14; j_gene: TRBJ2-7; d_gene: TRBD1; CDR3aa: ASSLTGGSYEQY
v_gene: TRBV28; j_gene: TRBJ2-4; d_gene: TRBD2; CDR3aa: ASRESGLAGVLRAKNIQY
v_gene: TRBV6-1; j_gene: TRBJ1-3; d_gene: .; CDR3aa: ASSGGQRNTIY
v_gene: TRBV4-2; j_gene: TRBJ2-1; d_gene: TRBD2; CDR3aa: ASSQVTSGNNEQF
v_gene: TRBV27; j_gene: TRBJ2-6; d_gene: TRBD2; CDR3aa: ASSLRGEGSGANVLT
v_gene: TRBV6-5; j_gene: TRBJ2-7; d_gene: .; CDR3aa: ASRGGSGPGYEQY
v_gene: TRBV19; j_gene: TRBJ1-3; d_gene: .; CDR3aa: ASKRTERNTIY
v_gene: TRBV27; j_gene: TRBJ1-1; d_gene: .; CDR3aa: ASSLKTGYMNTEAF
v_gene: TRBV19; j_gene: TRBJ2-2; d_gene: TRBD2; CDR3aa: ASRPSGRETGELF
v_gene: TRBV27; j_gene: TRBJ2-3; d_gene: .; CDR3aa: ASSPNLASDTQY
v_gene: TRBV5-4; j_gene: TRBJ2-7; d_gene: TRBD1; CDR3aa: ASSSPRAGGDEQY
v_gene: TRBV28; j_gene: TRBJ2-1; d_gene: TRBD1; CDR3aa: ASSNLRTGGSAQF
v_gene: TRBV14; j_gene: TRBJ1-1; d_gene: .; CDR3aa: ASSQDYRGRPAF
v_gene: TRBV7-9; j_gene: TRBJ1-1; d_gene: .; CDR3aa: ASRHVGGPSDTEAF
v_gene: TRBV6-5; j_gene: TRBJ1-2; d_gene: TRBD1; CDR3aa: ASKGANYGYT
v_gene: TRBV29-1; j_gene: TRBJ1-1; d_gene: .; CDR3aa: SVEVRGTEAF
v_gene: TRBV2; j_gene: TRBJ2-1; d_gene: .; CDR3aa: ASSELGWQF
v_gene: TRBV18; j_gene: TRBJ1-1; d_gene: TRBD1; CDR3aa: ASSPPKGANTEAF
v_gene: TRBV18; j_gene: TRBJ2-6; d_gene: .; CDR3aa: ASSQHLDNLQSRANVLT
v_gene: TRBV2; j_gene: TRBJ1-1; d_gene: TRBD1; CDR3aa: ASRKGAGSEAF
v_gene: TRBV7-7; j_gene: TRBJ2-5; d_gene: .; CDR3aa: ASSLKGTHGTQY
v_gene: TRBV2; j_gene: TRBJ2-6; d_gene: .; CDR3aa: ASSEASPGANVLT
v_gene: TRBV7-2; j_gene: TRBJ2-3; d_gene: TRBD2; CDR3aa: ASSRLAGVPDTQY
v_gene: TRBV21-1; j_gene: TRBJ2-5; d_gene: .; CDR3aa: ASRARIKKPQIDETQY
v_gene: TRBV28; j_gene: TRBJ2-7; d_gene: TRBD1; CDR3aa: ASSTGGYEQY
v_gene: TRBV9; j_gene: TRBJ2-2; d_gene: .; CDR3aa: ASSGGEQNTGELF
v_gene: TRBV5-4; j_gene: TRBJ1-2; d_gene: .; CDR3aa: ASTAKARTAYGYT
v_gene: TRBV5-5; j_gene: TRBJ1-5; d_gene: .; CDR3aa: ASSLGPGTYQPQH
v_gene: TRBV5-4; j_gene: TRBJ1-3; d_gene: .; CDR3aa: ASSARGAGLSGNTIY
v_gene: TRBV7-9; j_gene: TRBJ2-5; d_gene: TRBD2; CDR3aa: ASSRGLALETQY
v_gene: TRBV28; j_gene: TRBJ2-5; d_gene: .; CDR3aa: ASSFSYRVRETQY
v_gene: TRBV9; j_gene: TRBJ2-1; d_gene: .; CDR3aa: ASSVSTGSYEQF